The subject of this entry is one TCR beta chain. The antigen remains undetermined. Trimming cost V 2 bases and J 4 bases; bases outside gene matches: 8. CDR1 and CDR2 (germline): SEHNR, FQNEAQ (reference sequence). The CDR3 length is 16 residues. Assay: immunoSEQ multiplex PCR; the TCRdb copy retains only in-frame clones and omits some. This table holds thousands of clones, roughly 70% found once. This sample is part of a study of T cells after posttransplantation cyclophosphamide. Cyclophosphamide on days +3 and +4 followed busulfan-fludarabine conditioning and a marrow graft. Whole-study results and caveats: TRB clonality was highly associated with recipient CMV seropositivity and reactivation. Skin or GI-infiltrating T cells shared few TRB sequences with blood.

This sequence joins TRBV7-9 and TRBJ1-1; 9 bases line up with TRBD1. The source of this sequence is a female patient aged 50 to 60 who received an allogeneic stem cell transplant from a related donor, was CMV-positive, and had no GVHD. A share of the T cells may be of graft donor origin. The sequences come from PBMCs, collected after allogeneic stem cell transplant with posttransplant cyclophosphamide. The CDR3 region is CASSLKGRGQGTEAFF. In DNA form, the CDR3 reads TGTGCCAGCAGCTTAAAGGGGCGGGGACAGGGCACTGAAGCTTTCTTT.